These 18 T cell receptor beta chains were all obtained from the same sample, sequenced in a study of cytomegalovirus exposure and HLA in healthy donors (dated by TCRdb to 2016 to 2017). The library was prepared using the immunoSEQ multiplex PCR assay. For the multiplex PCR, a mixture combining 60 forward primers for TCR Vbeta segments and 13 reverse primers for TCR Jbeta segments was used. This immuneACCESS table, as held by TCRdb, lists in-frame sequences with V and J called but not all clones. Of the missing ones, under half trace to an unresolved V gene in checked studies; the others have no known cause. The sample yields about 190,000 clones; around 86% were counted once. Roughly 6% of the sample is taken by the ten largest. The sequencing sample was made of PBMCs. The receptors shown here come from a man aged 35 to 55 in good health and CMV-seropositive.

CDR3 in DNA: TGTGCCAGCAGCGCCAGGGGACAGAGAAACACCGGGGAGCTGTTTTTT. Translation: CASSARGQRNTGELFF. This chain joins TRBV9 and TRBJ2-2; 7 bases match TRBD1. The CDR3 totals 16 residues. The V and J ends lost 3 bases and 2 bases, in that order; junction bases with no gene match: 7. Germline lookup yields CDR1 SGDLS and CDR2 YYNGEE.

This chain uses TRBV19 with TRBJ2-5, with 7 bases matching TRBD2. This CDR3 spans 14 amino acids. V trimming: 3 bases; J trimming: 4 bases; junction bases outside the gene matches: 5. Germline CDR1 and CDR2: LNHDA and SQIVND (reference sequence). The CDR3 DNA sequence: TGTGCCAGTAGTATTGCGGGGGTGGGAGAGACCCAGTACTTC. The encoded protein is CASSIAGVGETQYF.

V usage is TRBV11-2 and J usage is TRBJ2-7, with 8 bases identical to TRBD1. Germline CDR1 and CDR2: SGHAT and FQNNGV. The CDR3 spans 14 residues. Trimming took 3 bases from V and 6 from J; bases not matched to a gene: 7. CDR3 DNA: TGTGCCAGCAGCTTGACAGGGGATGTGGTCGAGCAGTACTTC. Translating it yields CASSLTGDVVEQYF.

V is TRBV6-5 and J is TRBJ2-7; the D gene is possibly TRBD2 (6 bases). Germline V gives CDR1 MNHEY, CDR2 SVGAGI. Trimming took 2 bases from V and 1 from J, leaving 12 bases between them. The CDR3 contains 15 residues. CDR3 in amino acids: CASSYTGGNSYEQYF. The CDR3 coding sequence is TGTGCCAGCAGTTACACAGGCGGGAATTCCTACGAGCAGTACTTC.

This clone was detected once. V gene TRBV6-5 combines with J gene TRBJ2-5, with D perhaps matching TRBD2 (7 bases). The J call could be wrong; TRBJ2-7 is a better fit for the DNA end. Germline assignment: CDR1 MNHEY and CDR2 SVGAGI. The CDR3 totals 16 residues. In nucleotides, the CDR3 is TGTGCCAGCAGTTACTCGGGGAGGGGGGTATCCTACGAGCAGTACTTC. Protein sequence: CASSYSGRGVSYEQYF.

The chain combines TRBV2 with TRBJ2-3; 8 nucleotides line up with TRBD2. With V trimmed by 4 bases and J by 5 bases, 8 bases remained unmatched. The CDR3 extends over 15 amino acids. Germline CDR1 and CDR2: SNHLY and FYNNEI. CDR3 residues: CASSGRRGGEDTQYF. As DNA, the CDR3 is TGTGCCAGCAGTGGACGACGGGGGGGTGAAGATACGCAGTATTTT.

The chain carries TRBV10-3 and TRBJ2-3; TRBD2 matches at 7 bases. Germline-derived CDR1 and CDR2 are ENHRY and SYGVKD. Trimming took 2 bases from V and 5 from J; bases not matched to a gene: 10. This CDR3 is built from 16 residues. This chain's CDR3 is CAISEVQPGGGDTQYF. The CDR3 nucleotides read TGTGCCATCAGTGAGGTTCAGCCGGGGGGTGGAGATACGCAGTATTTT.

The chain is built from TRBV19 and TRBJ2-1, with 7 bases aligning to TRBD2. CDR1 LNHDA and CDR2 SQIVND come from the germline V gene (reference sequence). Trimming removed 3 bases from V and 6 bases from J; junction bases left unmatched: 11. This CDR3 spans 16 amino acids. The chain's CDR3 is CASSITAGRVGNEQFF. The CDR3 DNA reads TGTGCCAGTAGTATCACCGCGGGGAGGGTAGGCAATGAGCAGTTCTTC.

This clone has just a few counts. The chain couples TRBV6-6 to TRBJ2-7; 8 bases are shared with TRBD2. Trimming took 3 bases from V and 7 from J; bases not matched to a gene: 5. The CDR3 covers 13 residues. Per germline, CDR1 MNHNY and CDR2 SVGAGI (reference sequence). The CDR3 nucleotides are TGTGCCAGCAGTTATGGCGGGGGGCGGGAGCAGTACTTC. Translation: CASSYGGGREQYF.

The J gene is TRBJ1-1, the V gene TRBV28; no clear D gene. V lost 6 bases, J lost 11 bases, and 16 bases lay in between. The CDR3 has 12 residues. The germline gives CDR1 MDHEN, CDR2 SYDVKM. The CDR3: CASRGMVERAFF. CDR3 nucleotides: TGTGCCAGCAGGGGTATGGTAGAGCGGGCTTTCTTT.

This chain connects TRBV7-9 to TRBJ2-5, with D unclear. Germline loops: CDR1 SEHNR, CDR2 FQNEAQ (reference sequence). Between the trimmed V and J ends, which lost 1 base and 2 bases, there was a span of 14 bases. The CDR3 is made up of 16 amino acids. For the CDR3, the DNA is TGTGCCAGCAGCTTAGGCCGGTTATGGTTTCAAGAGACCCAGTACTTC. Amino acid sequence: CASSLGRLWFQETQYF. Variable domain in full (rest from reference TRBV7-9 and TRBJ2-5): DTGVSQNPRHKITKRGQNVTFRCDPISEHNRLYWYRQTLGQGPEFLTYFQNEAQLEKSRLLSDRFSAERPKGSFSTLEIQRTEQGDSAMYLCASSLGRLWFQETQYFGPGTRLLVL.

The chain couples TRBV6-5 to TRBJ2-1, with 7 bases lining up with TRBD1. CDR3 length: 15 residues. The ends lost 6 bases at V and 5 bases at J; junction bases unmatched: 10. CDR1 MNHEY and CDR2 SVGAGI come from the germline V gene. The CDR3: CASSRQGFPNNEQFF. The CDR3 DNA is TGTGCCAGCAGCCGACAGGGTTTCCCTAACAATGAGCAGTTCTTC.

The CDR3 DNA follows: TGCGCCAGCGGACGGAGCGGGGGGGCCCATACGCAGTATTTT. Its protein is CASGRSGGAHTQYF. The chain joins TRBV4-3 to TRBJ2-3; TRBD2 matches at 10 bases. Per the germline V gene, CDR1 is LGHNA and CDR2 is YSLEER. The CDR3 length is 14 residues. With V trimmed by 8 bases and J by 7 bases, 9 bases remained unmatched.

CDR3 protein: CASSSTGGLTGANVLTF. CDR3 nucleotides: TGTGCCAGCAGTTCGACAGGGGGCTTGACTGGGGCCAACGTCCTGACTTTC. This chain joins TRBV27 and TRBJ2-6, with 10 bases aligning to TRBD1. The junction had 5 bases not matched to a gene; V was cut back by 4 bases and J by 2 bases. Germline V lookup: CDR1 MNHEY, CDR2 SMNVEV (reference sequence). The CDR3 is 17 amino acids.

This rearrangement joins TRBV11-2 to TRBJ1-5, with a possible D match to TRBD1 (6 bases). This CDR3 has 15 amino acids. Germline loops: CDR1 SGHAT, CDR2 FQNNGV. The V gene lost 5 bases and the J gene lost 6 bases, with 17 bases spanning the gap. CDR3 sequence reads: CASSPLGGRSQPQHF. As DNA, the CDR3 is TGTGCCAGCAGCCCCTTGGGGGGGCGTAGTCAGCCCCAGCATTTT.

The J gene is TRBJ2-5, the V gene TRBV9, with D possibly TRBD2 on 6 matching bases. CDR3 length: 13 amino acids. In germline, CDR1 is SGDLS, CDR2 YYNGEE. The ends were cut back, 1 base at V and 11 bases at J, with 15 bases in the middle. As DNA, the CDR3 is TGTGCCAGCAGCGTACAGGCCGGAGGGGAGCAGTACTTC. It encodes CASSVQAGGEQYF.

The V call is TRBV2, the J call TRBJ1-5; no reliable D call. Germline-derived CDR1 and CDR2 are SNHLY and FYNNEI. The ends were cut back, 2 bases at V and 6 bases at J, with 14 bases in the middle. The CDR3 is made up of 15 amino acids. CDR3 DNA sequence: TGTGCCAGCAGTGAATTGAGCGGGCGGGCTCAGCCCCAGCATTTT. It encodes CASSELSGRAQPQHF.

The CDR3 here is CASSVNTGDQPQHF. CDR3 nucleotide sequence: TGTGCCAGCAGTGTTAACACAGGGGATCAGCCCCAGCATTTT. The chain combines TRBV6-1 with TRBJ1-5, with 7 bases lining up with TRBD1. The germline gives CDR1 MNHNS, CDR2 SASEGT. The trim removed 4 bases at V and 5 bases at J, leaving 5 bases unmatched. This CDR3 is built from 14 residues.